The sequence of this T cell receptor beta chain was determined in a study of low-dose radiotherapy and immunotherapy resistance in tumors. Study at large: The drug cyclophosphamide was given into a vein at 200 mg/m2 every two weeks, one day before radiation and immunotherapy.

The time point here: after trial treatment. Described treatment: LDRT plus nivolumab, ipilimumab, low-dose cyclophosphamide and aspirin (RACIN trial). V was cut by 4 bases and J by 7 bases, with 11 bases left in between. The CDR3 runs 13 residues. CDR1 is MNHEY and CDR2 is SVGEGT in the germline V gene. First-strand cDNA relied on TRAV- and TRBV-specific primers spanning alpha and beta chains. TCR amplification used roughly 21 PCR cycles, a constant-region primer and a V-primer adapter. In vitro transcription served to amplify the mRNA that had been isolated. TCRdb reanalysed the reads using MiXCR and keeps one entry per CDR3 protein. The sample carries 95,000 to 100,000 distinct CDR3 sequences, 20% to 25% recorded once.

The receptor's source is a male donor with prostate cancer. The sequenced sample was PBMCs, obtained after low-dose radiotherapy plus immunotherapy. The chain has TRBV6-2 or TRBV6-3 and TRBJ1-5, with unresolved D. The CDR3 reads CASSSWASQPQHF. CDR3 nucleotide sequence: TGTGCCAGCAGTTCGTGGGCCTCGCAGCCCCAGCATTTT.